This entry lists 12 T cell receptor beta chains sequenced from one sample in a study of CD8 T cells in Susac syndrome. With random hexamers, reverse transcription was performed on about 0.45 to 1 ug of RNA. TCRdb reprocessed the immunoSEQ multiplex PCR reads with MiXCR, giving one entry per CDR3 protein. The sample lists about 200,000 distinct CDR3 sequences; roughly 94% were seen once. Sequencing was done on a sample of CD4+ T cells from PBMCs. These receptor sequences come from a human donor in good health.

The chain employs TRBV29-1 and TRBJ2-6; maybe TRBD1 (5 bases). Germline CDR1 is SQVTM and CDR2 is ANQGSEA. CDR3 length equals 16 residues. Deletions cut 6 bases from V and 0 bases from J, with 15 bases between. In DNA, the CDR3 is TGCAGCGTACAGGTTTTGAAGAGCTCTGGGGCCAACGTCCTGACTTTC. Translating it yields CSVQVLKSSGANVLTF.

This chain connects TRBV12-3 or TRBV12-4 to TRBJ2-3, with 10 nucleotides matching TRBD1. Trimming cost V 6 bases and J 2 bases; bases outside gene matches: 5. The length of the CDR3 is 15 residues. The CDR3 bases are TGTGCCAGCAGCAGGGACAGGGGTCCCACAGATACGCAGTATTTT. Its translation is CASSRDRGPTDTQYF.

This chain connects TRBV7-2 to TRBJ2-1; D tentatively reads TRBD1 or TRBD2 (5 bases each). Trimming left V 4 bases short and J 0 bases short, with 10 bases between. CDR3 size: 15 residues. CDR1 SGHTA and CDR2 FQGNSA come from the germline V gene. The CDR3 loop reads CASSWGRSSYNEQFF. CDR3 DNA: TGTGCCAGCAGCTGGGGACGAAGCTCCTACAATGAGCAGTTCTTC.

For the CDR3, the DNA is TGTGCCAGCAGCCAAGAGGGGGGCAGACTAGCGGGAGGGCCTGAGCAGTTCTTC. As protein: CASSQEGGRLAGGPEQFF. This rearrangement joins TRBV4-2 to TRBJ2-1, with 14 positions matching TRBD2. The V segment lost 0 bases and the J segment 9 bases; nucleotides outside the gene matches: 10. The CDR3 runs 18 residues. Germline V CDR1 and CDR2: LGHNA, YNFKEQ.

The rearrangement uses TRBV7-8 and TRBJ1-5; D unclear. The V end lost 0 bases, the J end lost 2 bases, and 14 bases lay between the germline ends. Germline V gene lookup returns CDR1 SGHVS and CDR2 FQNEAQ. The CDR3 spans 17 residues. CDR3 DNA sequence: TGTGCCAGCAGCTTAGCTGGCCTTACGTGGGGCAATCAGCCCCAGCATTTT. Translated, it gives CASSLAGLTWGNQPQHF. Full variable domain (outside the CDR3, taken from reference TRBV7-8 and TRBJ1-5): GAGVSQSPRYKVAKRGQDVALRCDPISGHVSLFWYQQALGQGPEFLTYFQNEAQLDKSGLPSDRFFAERPEGSVSTLKIQRTQQEDSAVYLCASSLAGLTWGNQPQHFGDGTRLSIL.

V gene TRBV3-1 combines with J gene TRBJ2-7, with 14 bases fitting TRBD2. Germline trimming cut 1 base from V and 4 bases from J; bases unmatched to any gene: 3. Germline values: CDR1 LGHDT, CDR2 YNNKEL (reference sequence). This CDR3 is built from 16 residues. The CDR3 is CASSQGLAGGPYEQYV. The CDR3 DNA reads TGTGCCAGCAGCCAAGGACTAGCGGGAGGGCCGTACGAGCAGTACGTC.

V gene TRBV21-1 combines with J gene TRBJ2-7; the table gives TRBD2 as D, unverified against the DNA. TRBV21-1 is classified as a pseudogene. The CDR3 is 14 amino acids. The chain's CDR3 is CASDEGSICSEQYV. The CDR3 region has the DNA TGTGCCAGCGATGAGGGCAGCATTTGTTCCGAGCAGTACGTC.

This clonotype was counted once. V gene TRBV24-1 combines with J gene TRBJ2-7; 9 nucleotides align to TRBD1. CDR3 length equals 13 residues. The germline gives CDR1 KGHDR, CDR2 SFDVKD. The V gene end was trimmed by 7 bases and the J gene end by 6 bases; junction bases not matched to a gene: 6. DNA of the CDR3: TGTGCCACCAGCAGGACAGGGGAGATCGAGCAGTACTTC. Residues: CATSRTGEIEQYF.

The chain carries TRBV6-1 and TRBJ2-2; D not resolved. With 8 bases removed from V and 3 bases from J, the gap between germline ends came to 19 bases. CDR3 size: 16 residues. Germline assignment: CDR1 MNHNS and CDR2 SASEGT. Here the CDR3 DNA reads TGTGCCAGCCGGGCAGCCTCCGGTCAGGACACCGGGGAGCTGTTTTTT. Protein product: CASRAASGQDTGELFF.

CDR3 amino acids: CASSPTSGSRQETQYF. The CDR3 bases are TGTGCCAGCAGCCCGACTAGCGGAAGCCGACAAGAGACCCAGTACTTC. V usage is TRBV3-1 and J usage is TRBJ2-5, with 9 positions matching TRBD2. CDR1 is LGHDT, CDR2 YNNKEL, per germline (reference sequence). This CDR3 has 16 amino acids. Germline trimming cut 4 bases from V and 2 bases from J; bases unmatched to any gene: 8.

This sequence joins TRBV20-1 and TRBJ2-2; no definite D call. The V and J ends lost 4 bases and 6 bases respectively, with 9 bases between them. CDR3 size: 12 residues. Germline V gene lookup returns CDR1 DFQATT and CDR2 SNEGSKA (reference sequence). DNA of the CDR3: TGCAGTGCTACTATCCTCGCCGGGGAGCTGTTTTTT. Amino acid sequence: CSATILAGELFF.

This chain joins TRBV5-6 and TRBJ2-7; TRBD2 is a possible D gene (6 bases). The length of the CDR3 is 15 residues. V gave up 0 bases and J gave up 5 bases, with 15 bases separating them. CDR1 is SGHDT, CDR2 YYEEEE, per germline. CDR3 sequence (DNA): TGTGCCAGCAGCTTGGGTACAGGAGGGGTCCACGAGCAGTACGTC. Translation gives CASSLGTGGVHEQYV.